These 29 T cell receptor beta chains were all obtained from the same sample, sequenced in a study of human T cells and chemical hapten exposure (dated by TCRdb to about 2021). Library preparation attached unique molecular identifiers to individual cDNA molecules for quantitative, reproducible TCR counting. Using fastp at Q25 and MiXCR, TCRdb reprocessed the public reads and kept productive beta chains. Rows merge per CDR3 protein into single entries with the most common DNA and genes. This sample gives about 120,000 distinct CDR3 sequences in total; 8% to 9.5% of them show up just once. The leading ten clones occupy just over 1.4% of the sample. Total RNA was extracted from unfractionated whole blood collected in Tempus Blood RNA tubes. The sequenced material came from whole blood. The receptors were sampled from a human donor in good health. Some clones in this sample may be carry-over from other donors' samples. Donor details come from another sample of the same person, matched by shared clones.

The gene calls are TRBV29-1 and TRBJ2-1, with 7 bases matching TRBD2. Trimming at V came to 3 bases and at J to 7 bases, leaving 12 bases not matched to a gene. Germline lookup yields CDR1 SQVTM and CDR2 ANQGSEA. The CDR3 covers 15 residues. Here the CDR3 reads CSVEFLASGLNEQFF. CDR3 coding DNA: TGCAGCGTTGAGTTCCTGGCTAGCGGTTTAAATGAGCAGTTCTTC.

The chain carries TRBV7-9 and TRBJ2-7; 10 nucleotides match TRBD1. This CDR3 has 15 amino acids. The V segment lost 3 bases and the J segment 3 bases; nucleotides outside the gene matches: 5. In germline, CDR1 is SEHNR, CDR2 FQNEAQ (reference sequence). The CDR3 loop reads CASSFRDRGLYEQYF. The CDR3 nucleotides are TGTGCCAGCAGCTTCCGGGACAGGGGCCTCTACGAGCAGTACTTC.

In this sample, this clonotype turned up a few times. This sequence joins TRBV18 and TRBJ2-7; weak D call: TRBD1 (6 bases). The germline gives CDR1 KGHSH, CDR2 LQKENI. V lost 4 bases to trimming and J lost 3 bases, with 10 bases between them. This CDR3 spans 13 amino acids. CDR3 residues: CASSRRDNYEQYF. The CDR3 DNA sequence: TGTGCCAGCTCACGCCGGGACAACTACGAGCAGTACTTC.

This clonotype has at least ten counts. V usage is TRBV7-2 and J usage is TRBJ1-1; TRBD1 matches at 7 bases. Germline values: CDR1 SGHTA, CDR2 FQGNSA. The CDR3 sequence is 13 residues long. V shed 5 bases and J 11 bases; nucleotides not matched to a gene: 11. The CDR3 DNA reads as TGTGCCAGCAGCCCCCCACAGGGGAGGCTCGCTTTCTTT. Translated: CASSPPQGRLAFF. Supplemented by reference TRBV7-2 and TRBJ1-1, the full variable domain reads GAGVSQSPSNKVTEKGKDVELRCDPISGHTALYWYRQSLGQGLEFLIYFQGNSAPDKSGLPSDRFSAERTGGSVSTLTIQRTQQEDSAVYLCASSPPQGRLAFFGQGTRLTVV.

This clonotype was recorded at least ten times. DNA of the CDR3: TGTGCCAGCAGTGACCGCCTTAGCGGGAGCTCCTACAATGAGCAGTTCTTC. It yields the protein CASSDRLSGSSYNEQFF. The chain uses TRBV25-1 and TRBJ2-1, with 9 bases aligning to TRBD2. The CDR3 loop spans 17 amino acids. CDR1 is MGHDK, CDR2 SYGVNS, per germline. Trimming removed 3 bases from V and 0 bases from J; junction bases left unmatched: 6. The whole variable domain, remainder taken from reference TRBV25-1 and TRBJ2-1, is EADIYQTPRYLVIGTGKKITLECSQTMGHDKMYWYQQDPGMELHLIHYSYGVNSTEKGDLSSESTVSRIRTEHFPLTLESARPSHTSQYLCASSDRLSGSSYNEQFFGPGTRLTVL.

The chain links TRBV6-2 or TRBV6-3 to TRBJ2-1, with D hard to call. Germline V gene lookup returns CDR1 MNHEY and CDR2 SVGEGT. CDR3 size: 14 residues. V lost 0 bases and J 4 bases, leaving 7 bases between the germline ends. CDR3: CASSYSDQYNEQFF. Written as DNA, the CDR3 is TGTGCCAGCAGTTACTCAGACCAGTACAATGAGCAGTTCTTC.

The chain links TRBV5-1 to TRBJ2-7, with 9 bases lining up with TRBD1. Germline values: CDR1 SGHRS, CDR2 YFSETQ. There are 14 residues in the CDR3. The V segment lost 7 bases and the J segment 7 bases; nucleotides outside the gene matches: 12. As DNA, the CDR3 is TGCGCCAGCGCCCGCGGGGACAGGGATAGTGAGCAGTACTTC. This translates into CASARGDRDSEQYF.

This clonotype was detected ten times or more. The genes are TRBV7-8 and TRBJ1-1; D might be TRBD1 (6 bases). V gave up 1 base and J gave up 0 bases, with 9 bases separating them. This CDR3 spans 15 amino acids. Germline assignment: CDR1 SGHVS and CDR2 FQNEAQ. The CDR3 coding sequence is TGTGCCAGCAGCTTAGAAGGACAGATGAACACTGAAGCTTTCTTT. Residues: CASSLEGQMNTEAFF.

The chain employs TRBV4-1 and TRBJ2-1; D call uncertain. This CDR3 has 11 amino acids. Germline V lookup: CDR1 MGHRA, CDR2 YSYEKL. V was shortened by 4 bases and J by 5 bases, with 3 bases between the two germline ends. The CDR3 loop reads CASSLHNEQFF. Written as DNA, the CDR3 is TGCGCCAGCAGCCTACACAATGAGCAGTTCTTC.

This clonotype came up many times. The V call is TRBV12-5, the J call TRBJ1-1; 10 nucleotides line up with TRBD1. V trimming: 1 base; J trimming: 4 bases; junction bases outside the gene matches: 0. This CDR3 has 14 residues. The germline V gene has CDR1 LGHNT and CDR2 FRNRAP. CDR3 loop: CASGLGTGGTEAFF. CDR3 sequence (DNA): TGTGCTAGTGGTTTGGGGACAGGGGGCACTGAAGCTTTCTTT.

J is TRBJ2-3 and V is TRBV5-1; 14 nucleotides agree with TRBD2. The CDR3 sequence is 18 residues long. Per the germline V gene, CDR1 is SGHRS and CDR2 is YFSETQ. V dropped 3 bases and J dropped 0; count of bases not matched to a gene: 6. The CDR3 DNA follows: TGCGCCAGCAGCTCCCGGACTAGCGGGGGGCTCAGCACAGATACGCAGTATTTT. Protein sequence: CASSSRTSGGLSTDTQYF.

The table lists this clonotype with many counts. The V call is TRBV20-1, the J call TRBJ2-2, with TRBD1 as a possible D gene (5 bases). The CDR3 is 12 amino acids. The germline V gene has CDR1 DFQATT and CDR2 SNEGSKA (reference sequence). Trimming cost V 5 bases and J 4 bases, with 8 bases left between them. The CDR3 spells CSAHGATGELFF. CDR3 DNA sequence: TGCAGTGCTCATGGGGCCACCGGGGAGCTGTTTTTT.

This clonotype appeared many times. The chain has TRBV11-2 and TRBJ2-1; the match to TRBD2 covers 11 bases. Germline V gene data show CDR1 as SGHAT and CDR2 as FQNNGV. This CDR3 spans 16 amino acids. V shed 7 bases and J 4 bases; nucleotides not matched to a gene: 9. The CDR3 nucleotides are TGTGCCAGCACCGGCTTAGCGGGAGGGCCGTACAATGAGCAGTTCTTC. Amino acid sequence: CASTGLAGGPYNEQFF.

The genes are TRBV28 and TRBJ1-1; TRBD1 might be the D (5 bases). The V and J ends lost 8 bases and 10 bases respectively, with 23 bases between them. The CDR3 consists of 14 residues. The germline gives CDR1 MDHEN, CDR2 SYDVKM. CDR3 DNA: TGTGCCAGCTCCGCCCGAGGGACCTCCGGCGGAGCTTTCTTT. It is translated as CASSARGTSGGAFF.

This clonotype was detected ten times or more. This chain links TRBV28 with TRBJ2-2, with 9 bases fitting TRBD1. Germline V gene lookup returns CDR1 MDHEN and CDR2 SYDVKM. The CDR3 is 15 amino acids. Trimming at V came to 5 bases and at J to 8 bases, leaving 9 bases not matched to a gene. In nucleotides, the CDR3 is TGTGCCAGCAGTACTGTCGGGACAGGGCCTGGGGAGCTGTTTTTT. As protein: CASSTVGTGPGELFF.

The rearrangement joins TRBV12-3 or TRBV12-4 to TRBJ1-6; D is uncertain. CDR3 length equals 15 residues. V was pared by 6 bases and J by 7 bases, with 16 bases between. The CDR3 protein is CASSLDKIPNSPLHF. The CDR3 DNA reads TGTGCCAGCAGCCTGGATAAGATCCCGAATTCACCCCTCCACTTT.

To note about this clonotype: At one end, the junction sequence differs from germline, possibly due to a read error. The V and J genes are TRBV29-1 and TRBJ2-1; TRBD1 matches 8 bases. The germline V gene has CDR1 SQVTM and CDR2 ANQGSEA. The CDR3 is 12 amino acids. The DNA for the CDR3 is TGCGGCGTTGACAGGGGTGGAGGTGAGCAGTTCTTC. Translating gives CGVDRGGGEQFF.

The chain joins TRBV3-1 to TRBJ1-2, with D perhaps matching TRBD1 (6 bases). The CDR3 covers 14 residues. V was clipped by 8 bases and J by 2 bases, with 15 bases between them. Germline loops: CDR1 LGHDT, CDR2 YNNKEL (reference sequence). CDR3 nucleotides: TGTGCCAGCGGGTGGACAGCGACGAACTATGGCTACACCTTC. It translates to CASGWTATNYGYTF.

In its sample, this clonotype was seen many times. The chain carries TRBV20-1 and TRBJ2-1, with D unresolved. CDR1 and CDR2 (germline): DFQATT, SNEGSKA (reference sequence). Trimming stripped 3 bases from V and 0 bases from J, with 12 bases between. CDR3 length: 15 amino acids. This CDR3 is CSARPATSSYNEQFF. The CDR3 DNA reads TGCAGTGCTAGGCCAGCTACGAGCTCCTACAATGAGCAGTTCTTC.

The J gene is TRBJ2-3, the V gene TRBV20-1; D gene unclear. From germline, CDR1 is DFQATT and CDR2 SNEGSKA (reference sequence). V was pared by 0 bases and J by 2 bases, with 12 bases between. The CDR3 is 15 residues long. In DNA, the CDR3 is TGCAGTGCTAGAGAACGCTCCTTTGCCACAGATACGCAGTATTTT. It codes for CSARERSFATDTQYF.

The DNA for the CDR3 is TGCGCCAGCAGCCAAGGTCCACAGGCCAGTGGAAACACCATATATTTT. The encoded protein is CASSQGPQASGNTIYF. The chain carries TRBV4-1 and TRBJ1-3; a weak D match, TRBD1 (5 bases). There are 16 residues in the CDR3. V shed 1 base and J shed 3 bases, with 13 bases lying between them. Germline V gene sequence: CDR1 MGHRA, CDR2 YSYEKL.

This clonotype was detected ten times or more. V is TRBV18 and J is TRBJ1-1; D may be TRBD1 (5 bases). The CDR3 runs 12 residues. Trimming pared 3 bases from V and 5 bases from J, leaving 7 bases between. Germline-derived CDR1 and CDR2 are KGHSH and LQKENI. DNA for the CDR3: TGTGCCAGCTCACCCGCAGGGACTGAAGCTTTCTTT. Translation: CASSPAGTEAFF.

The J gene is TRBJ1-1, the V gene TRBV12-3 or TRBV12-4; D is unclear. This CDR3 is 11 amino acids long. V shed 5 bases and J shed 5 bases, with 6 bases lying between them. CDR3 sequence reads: CASSRITEAFF. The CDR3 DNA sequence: TGTGCCAGCAGTCGGATTACTGAAGCTTTCTTT.

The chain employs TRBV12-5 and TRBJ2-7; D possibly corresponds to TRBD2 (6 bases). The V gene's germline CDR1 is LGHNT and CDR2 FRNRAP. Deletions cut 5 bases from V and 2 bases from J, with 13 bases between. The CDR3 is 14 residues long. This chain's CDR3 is CASGPPGLPYEQYF. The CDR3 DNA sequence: TGTGCTAGTGGTCCGCCGGGACTCCCCTACGAGCAGTACTTC.

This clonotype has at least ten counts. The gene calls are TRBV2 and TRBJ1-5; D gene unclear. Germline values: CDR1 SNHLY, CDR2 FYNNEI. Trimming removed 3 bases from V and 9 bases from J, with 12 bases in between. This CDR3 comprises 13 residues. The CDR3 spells CASSEQAPAPQHF. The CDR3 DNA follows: TGTGCCAGCAGTGAGCAGGCTCCGGCGCCCCAGCATTTT. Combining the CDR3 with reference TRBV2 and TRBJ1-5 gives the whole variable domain EPEVTQTPSHQVTQMGQEVILRCVPISNHLYFYWYRQILGQKVEFLVSFYNNEISEKSEIFDDQFSVERPDGSNFTLKIRSTKLEDSAMYFCASSEQAPAPQHFGDGTRLSIL.

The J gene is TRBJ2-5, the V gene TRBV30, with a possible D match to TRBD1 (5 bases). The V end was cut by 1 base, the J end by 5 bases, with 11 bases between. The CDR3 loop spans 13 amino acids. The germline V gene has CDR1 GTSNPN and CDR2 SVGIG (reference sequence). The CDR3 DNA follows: TGTGCCTGGAGTGACCATGGGGCTGAGACCCAGTACTTC. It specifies CAWSDHGAETQYF.

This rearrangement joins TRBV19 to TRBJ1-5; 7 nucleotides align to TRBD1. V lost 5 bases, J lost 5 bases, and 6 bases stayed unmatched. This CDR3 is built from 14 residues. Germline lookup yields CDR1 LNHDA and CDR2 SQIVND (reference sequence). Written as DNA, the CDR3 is TGTGCCAGTAGTGTCACAGGGGCCGATCAGCCCCAGCATTTT. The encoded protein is CASSVTGADQPQHF. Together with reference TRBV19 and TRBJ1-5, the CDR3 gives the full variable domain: DGGITQSPKYLFRKEGQNVTLSCEQNLNHDAMYWYRQDPGQGLRLIYYSQIVNDFQKGDIAEGYSVSREKKESFPLTVTSAQKNPTAFYLCASSVTGADQPQHFGDGTRLSIL.

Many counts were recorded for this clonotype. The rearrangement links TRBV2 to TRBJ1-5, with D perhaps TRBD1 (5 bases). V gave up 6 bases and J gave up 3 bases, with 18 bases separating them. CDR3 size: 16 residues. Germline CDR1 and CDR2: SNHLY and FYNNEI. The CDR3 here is CASRGNGGQFNQPQHF. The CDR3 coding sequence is TGTGCCAGCAGGGGGAATGGGGGTCAGTTCAATCAGCCCCAGCATTTT.

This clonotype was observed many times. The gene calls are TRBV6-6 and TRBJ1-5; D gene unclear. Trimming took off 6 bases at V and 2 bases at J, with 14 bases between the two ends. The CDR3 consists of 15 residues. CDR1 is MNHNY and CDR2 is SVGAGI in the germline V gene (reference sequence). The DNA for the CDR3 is TGTGCCAGCAGCCGTACGGGAACGGGCAATCAGCCCCAGCATTTT. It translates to CASSRTGTGNQPQHF.